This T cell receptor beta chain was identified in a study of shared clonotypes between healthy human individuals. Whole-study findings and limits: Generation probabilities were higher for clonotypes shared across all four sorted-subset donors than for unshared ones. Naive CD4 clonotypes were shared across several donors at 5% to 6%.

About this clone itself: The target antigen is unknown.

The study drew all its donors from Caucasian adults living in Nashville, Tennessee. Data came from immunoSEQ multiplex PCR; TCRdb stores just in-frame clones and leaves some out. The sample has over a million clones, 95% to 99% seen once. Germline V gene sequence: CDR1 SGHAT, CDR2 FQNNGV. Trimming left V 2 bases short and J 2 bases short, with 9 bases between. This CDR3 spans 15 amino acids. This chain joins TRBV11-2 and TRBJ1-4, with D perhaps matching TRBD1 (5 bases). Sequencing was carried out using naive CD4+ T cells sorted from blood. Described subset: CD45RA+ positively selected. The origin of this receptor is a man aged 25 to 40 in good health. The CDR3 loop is CASSLIWGTNEKLFF. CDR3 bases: TGTGCCAGCAGCTTAATATGGGGCACTAATGAAAAACTGTTTTTT. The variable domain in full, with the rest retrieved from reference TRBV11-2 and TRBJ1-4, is EAGVAQSPRYKIIEKRQSVAFWCNPISGHATLYWYQQILGQGPKLLIQFQNNGVVDDSQLPKDRFSAERLKGVDSTLKIQPAKLEDSAVYLCASSLIWGTNEKLFFGSGTQLSVL.